The rows below give T cell receptor beta chains drawn from one sample of a study of tumor and adjacent non-tumor tissue in lung cancer. TCRdb processed the multiplex PCR reads anew with MiXCR; each CDR3 protein has one entry. The sample has 200,000 to 250,000 distinct CDR3 sequences, 71% seen once. The sequencing input was lung tumor tissue. These receptors were collected from a man in his sixties with non-small cell lung cancer. Both conserved end residues are part of each CDR3. A D gene is named only where the DNA matches it firmly. The listing skips clone size in some rows; elsewhere it reads once, few, many or a size class.

cdr3_nt	cdr3_aa	clone_size	d_call	v_call	j_call
TGCGCCAGTAGCCGGGACAGGGGGAACACTGAAGCTTTCTTT	CASSRDRGNTEAFF	.	TRBD1	TRBV4-1	TRBJ1-1
TGCGCCAGCAGCTGGTGGACAGGGGGGGGCTACGAGCAGTACTTC	CASSWWTGGGYEQYF	.	TRBD1	TRBV5-1	TRBJ2-7
TGTGCCGGCAGTGAATCGGGAGTTGAGAGTTCACCCCTCCACTTT	CAGSESGVESSPLHF	.	.	TRBV6-1	TRBJ1-6
TGCAGTGCTAGAGTCGCAGGGTTCGAGCAGTACTTC	CSARVAGFEQYF	many	.	TRBV20-1	TRBJ2-7
TGTGCCAGCAGCCACCTGGGGGTGGGGGGTAACACCGGGGAGTTGTTTTTT	CASSHLGVGGNTGELFF	.	.	TRBV4-2	TRBJ2-2
TGCAGTTCTAGCAAGGGAGGAGGGGTAACAATCGGAGCTTTCTTT	CSSSKGGGVTIGAFF	.	.	TRBV20-1	TRBJ1-1
TGTGCCAGCAGGTTAGTCAGCTCCACGGCCGAGCAGTACTTC	CASRLVSSTAEQYF	.	.	TRBV11-3	TRBJ2-7
TGTGCCAGCAGCTCGGTGGGGGGATCTGGGGCCAACGTCCTGACTTTC	CASSSVGGSGANVLTF	.	.	TRBV5-5	TRBJ2-6
TGTGCCAGCAGCTCCAGTGAAAGTTCGGGCATTAACTATGGCTACACCTTC	CASSSSESSGINYGYTF	.	.	TRBV4-1	TRBJ1-2
TGTGCCAGCAGTTCCGGACAGAGGGGCTCGTACGAGCAGTACTTC	CASSSGQRGSYEQYF	.	.	TRBV6-5	TRBJ2-7
TGTGCCAGCCGTAACGGGGGCGGTATAGATACGCAGTATTTT	CASRNGGGIDTQYF	.	.	TRBV6-5	TRBJ2-3
TGCAGTGCTAGCCTTCGGGACCTTAACATAGATACGCAGTATTTT	CSASLRDLNIDTQYF	.	.	TRBV20-1	TRBJ2-3
TGCAGCGTCGTACAGTTAAACTCCTACAATGAGCAGTTCTTC	CSVVQLNSYNEQFF	.	.	TRBV29-1	TRBJ2-1
TGTGCCAGCAGTTATTCAGTCAGCTTTCAGCCCCAGCATTTT	CASSYSVSFQPQHF	.	.	TRBV6-6	TRBJ1-5
TGCGCCAGCAGCCAAGGGACTAGCAGACGGAGCATTTACAATGAGCAGTTCTTC	CASSQGTSRRSIYNEQFF	.	TRBD2	TRBV4-3	TRBJ2-1
TGCAGTGCTAGAGATAGCGGGAAAGGGTGTAATTCACCCCTCCACTTT	CSARDSGKGCNSPLHF	.	.	TRBV20-1	TRBJ1-6
TGCAGTGCGATCCCTCCCGGGGGCTGGACTGAAGCTTTCTTT	CSAIPPGGWTEAFF	many	.	TRBV20-1	TRBJ1-1
TGTGCCAGCAGCTTAGCGATGGGATATAATTCACCCCTCCACTTT	CASSLAMGYNSPLHF	.	.	TRBV7-9	TRBJ1-6
TGTGCCAGCAGCTTATCTAGTGGGAGGATCTCCTACAATGAGCAGCTCTTC	CASSLSSGRISYNEQLF	.	.	TRBV7-8	TRBJ2-1
TGCAGTGCTAGAGATATAGCGGGGATAGCCAAAAACATTCAGTACTTC	CSARDIAGIAKNIQYF	.	TRBD2	TRBV20-1	TRBJ2-4
TGTGCCAGCGGCTCGACAGGGGGCCGCTACGAGCAGTACTTC	CASGSTGGRYEQYF	.	TRBD1	TRBV14	TRBJ2-7